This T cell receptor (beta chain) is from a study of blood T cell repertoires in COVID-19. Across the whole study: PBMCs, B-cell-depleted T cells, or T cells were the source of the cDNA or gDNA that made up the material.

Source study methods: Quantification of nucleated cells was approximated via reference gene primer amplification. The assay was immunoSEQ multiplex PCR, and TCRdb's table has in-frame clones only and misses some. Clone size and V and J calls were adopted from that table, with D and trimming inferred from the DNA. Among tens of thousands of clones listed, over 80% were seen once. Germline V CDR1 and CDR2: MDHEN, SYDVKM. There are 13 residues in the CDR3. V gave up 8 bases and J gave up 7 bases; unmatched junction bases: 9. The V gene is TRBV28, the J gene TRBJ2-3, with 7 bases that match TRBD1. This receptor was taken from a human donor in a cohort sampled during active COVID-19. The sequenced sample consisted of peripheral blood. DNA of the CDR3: TGTGCCAGCGGTGGGACAGCTCGATATACGCAGTATTTT. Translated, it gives CASGGTARYTQYF.